This TCR beta chain emerged from a study of cytomegalovirus exposure and HLA in healthy donors. This CDR3 spans 17 amino acids. V shed 6 bases, J shed 1 base, and the junction held 14 bases outside the gene matches. CDR1 MNHEY and CDR2 SMNVEV come from the germline V gene (reference sequence). Study-level points and caveats: It was about 180 TCR beta chains that were listed as cytomegalovirus-associated.

A word on this clone: The target antigen is unknown.

PCR involved 60 Vbeta and 13 Jbeta primers. Study processing details: Roughly 11 million of the 75 million to 95 million unique TCR beta chains counted in a later analysis were shared. The table came from immunoSEQ multiplex PCR; TCRdb's copy has only in-frame clones and leaves some out. V and J calls and clone size are given by that table; D and trimming were obtained from the DNA. Among 95,000 to 110,000 clones listed, about 74% were seen once. The chain employs TRBV27 and TRBJ1-1, with 7 positions matching TRBD1. The TCR was taken from a middle-aged woman in good health and CMV-seropositive. Input material: PBMCs. Written as DNA, the CDR3 is TGTGCCAGCAGCCATACTAGCATACAGGGGTCGAACACTGAAGCTTTCTTT. Protein product: CASSHTSIQGSNTEAFF.